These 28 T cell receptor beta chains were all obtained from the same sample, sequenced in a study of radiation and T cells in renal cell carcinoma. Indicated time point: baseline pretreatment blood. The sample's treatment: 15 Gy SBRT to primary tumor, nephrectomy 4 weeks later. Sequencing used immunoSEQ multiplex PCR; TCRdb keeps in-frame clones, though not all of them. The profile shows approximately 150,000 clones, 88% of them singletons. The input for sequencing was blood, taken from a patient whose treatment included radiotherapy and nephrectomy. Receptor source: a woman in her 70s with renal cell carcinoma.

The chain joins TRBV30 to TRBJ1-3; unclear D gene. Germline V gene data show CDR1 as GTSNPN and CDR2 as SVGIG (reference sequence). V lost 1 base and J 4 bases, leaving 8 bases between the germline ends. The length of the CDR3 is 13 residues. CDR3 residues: CAWSEGFGNTIYF. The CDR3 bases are TGTGCCTGGAGTGAAGGGTTCGGAAACACCATATATTTT.

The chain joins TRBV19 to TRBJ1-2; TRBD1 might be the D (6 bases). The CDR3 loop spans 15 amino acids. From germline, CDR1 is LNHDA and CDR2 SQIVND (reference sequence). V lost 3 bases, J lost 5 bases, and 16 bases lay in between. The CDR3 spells CASSIVRGALYGYTF. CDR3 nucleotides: TGTGCCAGTAGTATCGTCAGGGGCGCGTTATATGGCTACACCTTC.

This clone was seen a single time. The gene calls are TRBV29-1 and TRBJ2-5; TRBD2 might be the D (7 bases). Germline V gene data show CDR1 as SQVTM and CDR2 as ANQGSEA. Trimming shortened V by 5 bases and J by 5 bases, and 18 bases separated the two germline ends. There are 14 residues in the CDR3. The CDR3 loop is CSVLGGGPWETQYF. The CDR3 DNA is TGCAGCGTTTTAGGGGGGGGGCCATGGGAGACCCAGTACTTC.

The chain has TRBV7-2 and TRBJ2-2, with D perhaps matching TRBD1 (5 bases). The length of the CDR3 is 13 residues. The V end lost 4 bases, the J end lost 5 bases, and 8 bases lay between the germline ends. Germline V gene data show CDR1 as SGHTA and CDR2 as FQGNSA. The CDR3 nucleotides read TGTGCCAGCAGCTACAAGGGGACCGGGGAGCTGTTTTTT. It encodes CASSYKGTGELFF.

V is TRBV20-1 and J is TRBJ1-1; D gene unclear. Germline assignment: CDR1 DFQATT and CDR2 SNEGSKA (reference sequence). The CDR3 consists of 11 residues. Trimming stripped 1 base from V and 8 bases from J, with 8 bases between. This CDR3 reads CSARVEKEAFF. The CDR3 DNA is TGCAGTGCTAGAGTCGAGAAAGAAGCTTTCTTT.

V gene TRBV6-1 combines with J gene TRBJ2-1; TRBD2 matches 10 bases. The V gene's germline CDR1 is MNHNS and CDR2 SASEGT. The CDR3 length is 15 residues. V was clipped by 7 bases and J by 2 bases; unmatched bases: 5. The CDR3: CASTKSGGAYNEQFF. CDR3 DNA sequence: TGTGCCAGCACAAAGAGCGGGGGGGCCTACAATGAGCAGTTCTTC.

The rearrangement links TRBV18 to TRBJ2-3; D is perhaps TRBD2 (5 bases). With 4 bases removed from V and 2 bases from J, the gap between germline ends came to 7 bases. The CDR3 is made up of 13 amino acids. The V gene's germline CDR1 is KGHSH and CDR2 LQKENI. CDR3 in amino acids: CASSRGLTDTQYF. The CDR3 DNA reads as TGTGCCAGCTCACGAGGACTCACAGATACGCAGTATTTT. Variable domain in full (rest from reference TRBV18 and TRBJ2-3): NAGVMQNPRHLVRRRGQEARLRCSPMKGHSHVYWYRQLPEEGLKFMVYLQKENIIDESGMPKERFSAEFPKEGPSILRIQQVVRGDSAAYFCASSRGLTDTQYFGPGTRLTVL.

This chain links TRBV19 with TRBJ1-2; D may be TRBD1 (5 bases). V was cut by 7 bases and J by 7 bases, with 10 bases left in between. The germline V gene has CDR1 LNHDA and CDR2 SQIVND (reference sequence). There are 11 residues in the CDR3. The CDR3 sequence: CASTTGGGYTF. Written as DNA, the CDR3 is TGTGCCAGTACTACAGGCGGTGGCTACACCTTC.

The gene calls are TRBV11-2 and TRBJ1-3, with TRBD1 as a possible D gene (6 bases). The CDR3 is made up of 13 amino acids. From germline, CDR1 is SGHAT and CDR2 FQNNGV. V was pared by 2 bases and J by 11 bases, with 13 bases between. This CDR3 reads CASSLRSGTPIYF. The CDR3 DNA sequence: TGTGCCAGCAGCTTAAGGTCCGGGACACCCATATATTTT.

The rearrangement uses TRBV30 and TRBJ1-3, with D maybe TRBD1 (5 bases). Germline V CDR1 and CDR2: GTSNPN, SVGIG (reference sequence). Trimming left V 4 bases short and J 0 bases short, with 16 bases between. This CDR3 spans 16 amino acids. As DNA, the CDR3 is TGTGCCTGGACTTTTGACGGGACTTCCTCTGGAAACACCATATATTTT. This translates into CAWTFDGTSSGNTIYF.

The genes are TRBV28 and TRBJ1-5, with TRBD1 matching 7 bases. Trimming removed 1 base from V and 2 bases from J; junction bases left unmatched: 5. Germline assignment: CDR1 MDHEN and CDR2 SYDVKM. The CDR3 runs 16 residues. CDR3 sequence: CASSLFAGGGNQPQHF. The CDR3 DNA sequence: TGTGCCAGCAGTTTATTCGCAGGGGGTGGCAATCAGCCCCAGCATTTT.

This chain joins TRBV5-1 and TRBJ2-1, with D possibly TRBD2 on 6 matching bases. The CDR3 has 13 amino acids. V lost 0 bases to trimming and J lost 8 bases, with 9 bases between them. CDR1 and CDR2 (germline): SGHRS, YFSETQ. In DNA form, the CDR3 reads TGCGCCAGCAGCTTGGTCGGAGGGGATGAGCAGTTCTTC. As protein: CASSLVGGDEQFF.

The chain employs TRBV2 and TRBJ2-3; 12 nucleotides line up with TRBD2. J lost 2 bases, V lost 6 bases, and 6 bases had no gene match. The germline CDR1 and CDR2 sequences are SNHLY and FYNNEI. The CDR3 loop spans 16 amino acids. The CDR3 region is CASRKLAGGPTDTQYF. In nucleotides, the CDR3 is TGTGCCAGCAGGAAACTAGCGGGGGGTCCCACAGATACGCAGTATTTT.

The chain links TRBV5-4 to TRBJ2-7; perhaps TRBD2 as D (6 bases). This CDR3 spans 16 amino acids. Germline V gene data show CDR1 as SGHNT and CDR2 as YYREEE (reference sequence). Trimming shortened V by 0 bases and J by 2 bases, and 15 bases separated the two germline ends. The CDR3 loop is CASSLGGSGATYEQYF. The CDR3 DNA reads TGTGCCAGCAGCTTGGGTGGTAGCGGTGCCACCTACGAGCAGTACTTC.

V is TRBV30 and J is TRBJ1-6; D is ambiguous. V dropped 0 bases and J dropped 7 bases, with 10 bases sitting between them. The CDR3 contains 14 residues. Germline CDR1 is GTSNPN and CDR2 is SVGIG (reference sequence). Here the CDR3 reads CAWSVPGLNSPLHF. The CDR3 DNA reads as TGTGCCTGGAGTGTTCCAGGTTTGAATTCACCCCTCCACTTT.

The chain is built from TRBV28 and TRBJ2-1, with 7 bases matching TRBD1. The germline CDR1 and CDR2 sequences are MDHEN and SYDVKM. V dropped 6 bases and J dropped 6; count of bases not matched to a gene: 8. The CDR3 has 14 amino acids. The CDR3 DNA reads TGTGCCAGCAGACGGACAGGAGTTAGCAATGAGCAGTTCTTC. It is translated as CASRRTGVSNEQFF. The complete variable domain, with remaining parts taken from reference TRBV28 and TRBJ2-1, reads DVKVTQSSRYLVKRTGEKVFLECVQDMDHENMFWYRQDPGLGLRLIYFSYDVKMKEKGDIPEGYSVSREKKERFSLILESASTNQTSMYLCASRRTGVSNEQFFGPGTRLTVL.

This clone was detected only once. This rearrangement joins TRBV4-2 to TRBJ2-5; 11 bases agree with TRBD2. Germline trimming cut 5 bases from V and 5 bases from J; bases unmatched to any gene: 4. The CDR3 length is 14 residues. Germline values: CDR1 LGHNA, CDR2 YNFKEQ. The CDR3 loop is CASSYSSGGETQYF. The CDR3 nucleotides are TGTGCCAGCAGCTACTCTAGCGGGGGGGAGACCCAGTACTTC.

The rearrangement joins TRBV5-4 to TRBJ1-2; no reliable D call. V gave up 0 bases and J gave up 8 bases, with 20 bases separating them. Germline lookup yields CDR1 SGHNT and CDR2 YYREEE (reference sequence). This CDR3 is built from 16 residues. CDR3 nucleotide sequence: TGTGCCAGCAGCTTGGAGGACGCACTAACCTCGGGGGGCTACACCTTC. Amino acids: CASSLEDALTSGGYTF.

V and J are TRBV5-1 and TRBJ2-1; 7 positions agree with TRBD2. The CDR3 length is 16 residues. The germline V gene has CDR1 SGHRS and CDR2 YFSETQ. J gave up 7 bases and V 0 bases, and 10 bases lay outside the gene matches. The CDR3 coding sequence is TGCGCCAGCAGCTTGGGTAATTTGGGAGGGAAAAATGAGCAGTTCTTC. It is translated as CASSLGNLGGKNEQFF.

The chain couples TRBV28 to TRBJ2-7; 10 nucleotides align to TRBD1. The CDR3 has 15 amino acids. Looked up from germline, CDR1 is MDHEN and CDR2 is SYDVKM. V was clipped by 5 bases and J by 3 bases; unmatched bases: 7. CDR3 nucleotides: TGTGCCAGCAGTGCTCCCGGGACAGGGGACTACGAGCAGTACTTC. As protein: CASSAPGTGDYEQYF.

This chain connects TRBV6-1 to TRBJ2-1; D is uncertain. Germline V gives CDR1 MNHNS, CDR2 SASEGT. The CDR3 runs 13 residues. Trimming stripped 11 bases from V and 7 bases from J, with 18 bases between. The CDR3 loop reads CAAKASQINEQFF. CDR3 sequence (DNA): TGTGCCGCAAAAGCGAGTCAGATAAATGAGCAGTTCTTC.

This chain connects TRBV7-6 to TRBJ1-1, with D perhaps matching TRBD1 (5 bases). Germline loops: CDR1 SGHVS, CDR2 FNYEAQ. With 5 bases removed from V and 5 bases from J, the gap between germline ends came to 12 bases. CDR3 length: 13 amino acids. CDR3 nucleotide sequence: TGTGCCAGCAGCCCTGGACACCTAACTGAAGCTTTCTTT. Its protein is CASSPGHLTEAFF.

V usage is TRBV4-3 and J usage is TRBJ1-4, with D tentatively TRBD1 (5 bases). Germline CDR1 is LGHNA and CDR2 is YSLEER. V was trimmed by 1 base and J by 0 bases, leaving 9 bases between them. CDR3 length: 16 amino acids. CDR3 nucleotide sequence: TGCGCCAGCAGCCAAGGGGGGGTCCCAACTAATGAAAAACTGTTTTTT. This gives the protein CASSQGGVPTNEKLFF.

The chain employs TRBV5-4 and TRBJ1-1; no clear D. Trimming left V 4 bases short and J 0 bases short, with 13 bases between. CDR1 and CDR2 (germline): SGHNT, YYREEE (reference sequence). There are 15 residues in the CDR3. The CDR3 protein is CASSRTGSLNTEAFF. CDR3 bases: TGTGCCAGCAGCAGGACGGGTAGTTTGAACACTGAAGCTTTCTTT.

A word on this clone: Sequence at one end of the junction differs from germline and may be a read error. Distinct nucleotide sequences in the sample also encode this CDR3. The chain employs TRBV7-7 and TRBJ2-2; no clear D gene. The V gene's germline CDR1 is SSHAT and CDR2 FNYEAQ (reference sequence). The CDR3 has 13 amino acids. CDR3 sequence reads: CASSLAGTGELFF. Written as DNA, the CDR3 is TGTGCTAGCAGCTTAGCTGGCACCGGGGAGCTGTTTTTT.

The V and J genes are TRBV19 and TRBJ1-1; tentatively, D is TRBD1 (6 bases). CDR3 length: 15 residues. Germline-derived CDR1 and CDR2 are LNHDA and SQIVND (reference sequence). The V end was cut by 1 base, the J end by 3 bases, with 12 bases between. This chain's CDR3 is CASSIGGHGYTEAFF. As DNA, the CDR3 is TGTGCCAGTAGTATAGGGGGGCACGGCTACACTGAAGCTTTCTTT.

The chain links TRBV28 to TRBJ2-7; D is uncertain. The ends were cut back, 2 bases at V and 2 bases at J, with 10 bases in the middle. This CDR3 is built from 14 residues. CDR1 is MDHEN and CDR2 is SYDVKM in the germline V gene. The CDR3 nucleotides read TGTGCCAGCAGTTTACAGACATATCCCTACGAGCAGTACTTC. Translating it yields CASSLQTYPYEQYF.

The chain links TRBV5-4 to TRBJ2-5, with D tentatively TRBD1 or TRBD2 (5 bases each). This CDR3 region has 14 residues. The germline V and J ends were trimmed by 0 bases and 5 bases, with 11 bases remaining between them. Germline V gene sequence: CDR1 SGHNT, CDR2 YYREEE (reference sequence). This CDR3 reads CASSLGTLGETQYF. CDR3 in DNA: TGTGCCAGCAGCTTGGGGACACTAGGGGAGACCCAGTACTTC.